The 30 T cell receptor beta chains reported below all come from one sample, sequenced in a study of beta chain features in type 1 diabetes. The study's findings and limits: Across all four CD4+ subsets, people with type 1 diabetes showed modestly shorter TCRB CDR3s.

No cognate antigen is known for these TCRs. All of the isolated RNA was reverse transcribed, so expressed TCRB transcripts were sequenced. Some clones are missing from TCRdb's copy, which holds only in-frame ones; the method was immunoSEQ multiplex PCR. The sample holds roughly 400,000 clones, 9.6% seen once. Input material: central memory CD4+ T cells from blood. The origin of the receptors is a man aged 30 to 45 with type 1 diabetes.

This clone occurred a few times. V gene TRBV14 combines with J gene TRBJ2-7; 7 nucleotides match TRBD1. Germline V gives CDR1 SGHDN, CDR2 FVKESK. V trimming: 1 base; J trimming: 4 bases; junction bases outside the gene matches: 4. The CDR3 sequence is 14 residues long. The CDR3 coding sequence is TGTGCCAGCAGCCAAGGACAGGGCGAATACGAGCAGTACTTC. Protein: CASSQGQGEYEQYF. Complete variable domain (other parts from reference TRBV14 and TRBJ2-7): EAGVTQFPSHSVIEKGQTVTLRCDPISGHDNLYWYRRVMGKEIKFLLHFVKESKQDESGMPNNRFLAERTGGTYSTLKVQPAELEDSGVYFCASSQGQGEYEQYFGPGTRLTVT.

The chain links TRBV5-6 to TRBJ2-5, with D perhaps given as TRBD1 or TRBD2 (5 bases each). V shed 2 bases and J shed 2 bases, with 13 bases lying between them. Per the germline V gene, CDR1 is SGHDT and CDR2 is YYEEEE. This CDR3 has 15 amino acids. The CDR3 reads CASSLDQGAQETQYF. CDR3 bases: TGTGCCAGCAGCTTAGATCAGGGAGCTCAAGAGACCCAGTACTTC.

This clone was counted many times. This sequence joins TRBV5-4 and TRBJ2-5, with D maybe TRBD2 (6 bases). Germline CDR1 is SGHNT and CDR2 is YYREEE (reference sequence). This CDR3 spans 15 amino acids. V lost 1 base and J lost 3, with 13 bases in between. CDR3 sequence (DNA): TGTGCCAGCAGCTTGTCTATCGGGGGAGAAGAGACCCAGTACTTC. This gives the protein CASSLSIGGEETQYF.

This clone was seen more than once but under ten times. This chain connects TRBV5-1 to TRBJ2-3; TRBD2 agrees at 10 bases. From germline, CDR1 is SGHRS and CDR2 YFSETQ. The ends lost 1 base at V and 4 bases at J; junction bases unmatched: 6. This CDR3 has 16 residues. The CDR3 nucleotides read TGCGCCAGCAGCTTGTCGGCTAGCGGGGGCCCAGATACGCAGTATTTT. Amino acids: CASSLSASGGPDTQYF.

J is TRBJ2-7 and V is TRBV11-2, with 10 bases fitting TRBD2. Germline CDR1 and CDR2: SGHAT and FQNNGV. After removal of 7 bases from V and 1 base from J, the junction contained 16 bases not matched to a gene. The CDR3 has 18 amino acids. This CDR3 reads CASTERASGSIGSYEQYF. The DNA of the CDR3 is TGTGCCAGCACCGAGAGGGCTAGCGGGAGTATTGGGTCCTACGAGCAGTACTTC.

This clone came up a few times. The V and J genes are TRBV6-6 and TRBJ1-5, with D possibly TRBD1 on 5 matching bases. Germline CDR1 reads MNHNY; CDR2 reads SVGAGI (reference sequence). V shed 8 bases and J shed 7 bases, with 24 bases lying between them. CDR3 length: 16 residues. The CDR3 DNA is TGTGCCAGCCGTACCCTGGGGGGAGGAACCAACCAGCCCCAGCATTTT. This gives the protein CASRTLGGGTNQPQHF.

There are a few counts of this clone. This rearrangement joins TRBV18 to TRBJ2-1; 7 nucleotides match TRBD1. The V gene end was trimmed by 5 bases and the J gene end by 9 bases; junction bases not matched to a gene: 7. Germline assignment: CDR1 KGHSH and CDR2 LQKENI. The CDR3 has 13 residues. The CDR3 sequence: CASSTQTGTEQFF. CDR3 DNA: TGTGCCAGCTCAACGCAGACAGGGACTGAGCAGTTCTTC.

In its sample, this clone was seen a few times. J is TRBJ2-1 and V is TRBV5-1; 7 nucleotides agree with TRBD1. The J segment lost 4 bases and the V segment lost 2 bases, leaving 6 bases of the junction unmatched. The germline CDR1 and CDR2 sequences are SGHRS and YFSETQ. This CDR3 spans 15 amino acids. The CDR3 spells CASSFVQGIYNEQFF. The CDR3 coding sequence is TGCGCCAGCAGCTTCGTACAGGGGATTTACAATGAGCAGTTCTTC.

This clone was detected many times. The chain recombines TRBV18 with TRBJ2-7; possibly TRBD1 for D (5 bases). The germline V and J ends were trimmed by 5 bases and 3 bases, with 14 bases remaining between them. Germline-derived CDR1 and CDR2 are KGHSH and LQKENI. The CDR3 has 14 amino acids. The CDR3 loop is CASSEEGQGYEQYF. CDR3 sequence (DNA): TGTGCCAGCTCAGAGGAAGGGCAGGGCTACGAGCAGTACTTC. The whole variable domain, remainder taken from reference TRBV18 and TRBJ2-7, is NAGVMQNPRHLVRRRGQEARLRCSPMKGHSHVYWYRQLPEEGLKFMVYLQKENIIDESGMPKERFSAEFPKEGPSILRIQQVVRGDSAAYFCASSEEGQGYEQYFGPGTRLTVT.

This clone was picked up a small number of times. This CDR3 is CASSPSTNEKLFF. The CDR3 coding sequence is TGTGCCAGCAGCCCGTCCACCAATGAAAAACTGTTTTTT. The chain is built from TRBV7-2 and TRBJ1-4; D is unclear. The length of the CDR3 is 13 residues. Between the trimmed V and J ends, which lost 5 bases and 5 bases, there was a span of 9 bases. Germline CDR1 is SGHTA and CDR2 is FQGNSA.

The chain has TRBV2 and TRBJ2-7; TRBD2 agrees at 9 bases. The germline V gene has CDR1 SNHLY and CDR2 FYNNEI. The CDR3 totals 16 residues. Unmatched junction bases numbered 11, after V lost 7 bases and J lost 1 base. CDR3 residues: CASKVGGRARSYEQYF. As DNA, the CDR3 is TGTGCCAGCAAGGTAGGCGGGAGGGCCAGGTCCTACGAGCAGTACTTC.

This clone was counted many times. In DNA form, the CDR3 reads TGTGCCAGCAGTCAACCGGGGAACACTGAAGCTTTCTTT. The encoded protein is CASSQPGNTEAFF. The J gene is TRBJ1-1, the V gene TRBV28, with D hard to call. The CDR3 sequence is 13 residues long. Trimming took 5 bases from V and 1 from J, leaving 8 bases between them. Germline CDR1 MDHEN, CDR2 SYDVKM.

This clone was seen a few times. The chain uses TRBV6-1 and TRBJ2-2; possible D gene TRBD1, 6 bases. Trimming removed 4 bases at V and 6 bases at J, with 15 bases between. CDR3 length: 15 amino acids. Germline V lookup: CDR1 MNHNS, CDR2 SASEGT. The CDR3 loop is CASSAHGTRAGELFF. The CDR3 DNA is TGTGCCAGCAGTGCCCACGGGACACGCGCCGGGGAGCTGTTTTTT.

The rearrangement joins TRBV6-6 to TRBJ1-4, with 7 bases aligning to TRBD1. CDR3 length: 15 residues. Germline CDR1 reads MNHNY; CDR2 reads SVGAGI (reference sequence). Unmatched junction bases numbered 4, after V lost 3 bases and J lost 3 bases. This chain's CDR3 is CASSYGGQPNEKLFF. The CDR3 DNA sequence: TGTGCCAGCAGTTATGGGGGACAGCCTAATGAAAAACTGTTTTTT.

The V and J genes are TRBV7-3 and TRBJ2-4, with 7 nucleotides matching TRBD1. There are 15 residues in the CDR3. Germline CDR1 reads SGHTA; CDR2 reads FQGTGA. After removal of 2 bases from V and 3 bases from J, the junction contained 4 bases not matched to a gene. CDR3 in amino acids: CASSLVGGGKNIQYF. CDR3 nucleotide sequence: TGTGCCAGCAGCTTAGTAGGGGGCGGCAAAAACATTCAGTACTTC.

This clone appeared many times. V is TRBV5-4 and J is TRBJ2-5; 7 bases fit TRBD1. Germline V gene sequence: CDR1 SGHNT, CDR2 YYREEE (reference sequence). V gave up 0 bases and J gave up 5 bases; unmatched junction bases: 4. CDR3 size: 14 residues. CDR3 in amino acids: CASSLAQGLETQYF. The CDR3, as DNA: TGTGCCAGCAGCTTGGCACAGGGGTTGGAGACCCAGTACTTC.

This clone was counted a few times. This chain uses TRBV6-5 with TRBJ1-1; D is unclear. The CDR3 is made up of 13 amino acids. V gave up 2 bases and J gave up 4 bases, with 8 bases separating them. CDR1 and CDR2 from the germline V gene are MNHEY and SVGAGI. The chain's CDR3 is CASSYRDRTEAFF. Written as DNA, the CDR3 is TGTGCCAGCAGTTACAGGGATCGCACTGAAGCTTTCTTT.

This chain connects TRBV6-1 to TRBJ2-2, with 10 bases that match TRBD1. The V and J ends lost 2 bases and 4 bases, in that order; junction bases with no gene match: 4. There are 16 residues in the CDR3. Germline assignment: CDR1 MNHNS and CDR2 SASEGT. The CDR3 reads CASSERDRGGTGELFF. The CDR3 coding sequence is TGTGCCAGCAGTGAAAGGGACAGGGGTGGCACCGGGGAGCTGTTTTTT.

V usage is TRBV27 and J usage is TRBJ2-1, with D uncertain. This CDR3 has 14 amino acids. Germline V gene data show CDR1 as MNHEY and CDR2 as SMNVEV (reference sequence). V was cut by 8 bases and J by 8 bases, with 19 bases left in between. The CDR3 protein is CASPPPAPCYEQFF. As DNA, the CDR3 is TGTGCCAGCCCTCCGCCAGCCCCATGTTATGAGCAGTTCTTC.

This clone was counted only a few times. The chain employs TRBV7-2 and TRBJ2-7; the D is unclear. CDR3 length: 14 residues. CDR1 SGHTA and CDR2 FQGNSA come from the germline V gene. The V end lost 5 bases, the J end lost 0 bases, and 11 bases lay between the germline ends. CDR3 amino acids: CASSLAALSYEQYF. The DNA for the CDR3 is TGTGCCAGCAGCCTTGCGGCACTCTCCTACGAGCAGTACTTC.

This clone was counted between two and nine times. In nucleotides, the CDR3 is TGTGCCAGCAGTTTGCAACAGGGGAATAGATCACCCCTCCACTTT. Translating gives CASSLQQGNRSPLHF. This chain joins TRBV28 and TRBJ1-6, with 7 positions matching TRBD1. This CDR3 is 15 amino acids long. The germline V gene has CDR1 MDHEN and CDR2 SYDVKM. V trimming: 3 bases; J trimming: 10 bases; junction bases outside the gene matches: 9.

The CDR3 DNA reads as TGTGCCAGCTCACCCTATGACAGGACTCCGCAAGAGACCCAGTACTTC. Translated: CASSPYDRTPQETQYF. The chain carries TRBV18 and TRBJ2-5; tentatively, D is TRBD1 (6 bases). The V and J ends lost 3 bases and 2 bases respectively, with 16 bases between them. CDR3 length: 16 amino acids. Germline V lookup: CDR1 KGHSH, CDR2 LQKENI.

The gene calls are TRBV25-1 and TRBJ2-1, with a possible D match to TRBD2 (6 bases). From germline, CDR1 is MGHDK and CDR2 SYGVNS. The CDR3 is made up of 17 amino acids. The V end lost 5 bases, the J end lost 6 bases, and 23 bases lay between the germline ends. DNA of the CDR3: TGTGCCAGCAGTTCAAACCTAAAAGCGGGCGGGGTCAATGAGCAGTTCTTC. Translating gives CASSSNLKAGGVNEQFF. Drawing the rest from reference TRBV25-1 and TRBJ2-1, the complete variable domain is EADIYQTPRYLVIGTGKKITLECSQTMGHDKMYWYQQDPGMELHLIHYSYGVNSTEKGDLSSESTVSRIRTEHFPLTLESARPSHTSQYLCASSSNLKAGGVNEQFFGPGTRLTVL.

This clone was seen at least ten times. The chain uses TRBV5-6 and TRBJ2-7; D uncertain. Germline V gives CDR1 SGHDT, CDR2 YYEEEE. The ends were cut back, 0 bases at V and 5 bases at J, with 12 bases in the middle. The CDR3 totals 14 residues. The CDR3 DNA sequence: TGTGCCAGCAGCTTGGGGCCAACGGTGGACGAGCAGTACTTC. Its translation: CASSLGPTVDEQYF. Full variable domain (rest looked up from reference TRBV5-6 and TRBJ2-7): DAGVTQSPTHLIKTRGQQVTLRCSPKSGHDTVSWYQQALGQGPQFIFQYYEEEERQRGNFPDRFSGHQFPNYSSELNVNALLLGDSALYLCASSLGPTVDEQYFGPGTRLTVT.

The CDR3 here is CASSLSLADVSYEQYF. CDR3 nucleotides: TGTGCCAGCAGCTTATCTCTAGCGGATGTCTCCTACGAGCAGTACTTC. The rearrangement uses TRBV11-2 and TRBJ2-7; TRBD2 aligns across 7 bases. CDR3 size: 16 residues. CDR1 and CDR2 from the germline V gene are SGHAT and FQNNGV. V trimming: 2 bases; J trimming: 0 bases; junction bases outside the gene matches: 7.

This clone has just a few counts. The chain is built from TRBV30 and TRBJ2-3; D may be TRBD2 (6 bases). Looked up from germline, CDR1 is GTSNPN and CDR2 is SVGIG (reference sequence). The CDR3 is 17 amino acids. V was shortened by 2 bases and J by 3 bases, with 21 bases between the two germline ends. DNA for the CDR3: TGTGCCTGGAGTTTGTTATCACTCGGGACTGCTACAGATACGCAGTATTTT. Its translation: CAWSLLSLGTATDTQYF. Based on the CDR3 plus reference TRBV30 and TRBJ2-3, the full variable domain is SQTIHQWPATLVQPVGSPLSLECTVEGTSNPNLYWYRQAAGRGLQLLFYSVGIGQISSEVPQNLSASRPQDRQFILSSKKLLLSDSGFYLCAWSLLSLGTATDTQYFGPGTRLTVL.

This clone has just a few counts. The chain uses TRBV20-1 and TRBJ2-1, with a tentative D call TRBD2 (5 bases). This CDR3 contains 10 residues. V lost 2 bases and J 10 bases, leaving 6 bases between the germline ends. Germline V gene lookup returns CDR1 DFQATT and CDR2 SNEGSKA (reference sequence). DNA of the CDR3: TGCAGTGCTAGAAGGGAGGAGCAGTTCTTC. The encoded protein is CSARREEQFF.

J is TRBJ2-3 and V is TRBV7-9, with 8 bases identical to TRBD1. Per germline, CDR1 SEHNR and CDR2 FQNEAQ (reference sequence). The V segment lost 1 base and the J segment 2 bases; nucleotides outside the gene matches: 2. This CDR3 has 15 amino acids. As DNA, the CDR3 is TGTGCCAGCAGCTTAGACAGGGGGGTCACAGATACGCAGTATTTT. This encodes CASSLDRGVTDTQYF.

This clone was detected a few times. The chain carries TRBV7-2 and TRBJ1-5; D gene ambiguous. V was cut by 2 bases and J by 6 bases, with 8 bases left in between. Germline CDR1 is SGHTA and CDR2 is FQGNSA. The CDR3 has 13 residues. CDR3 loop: CASSLSGGQPQHF. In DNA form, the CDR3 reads TGTGCCAGCAGCTTATCAGGAGGTCAGCCCCAGCATTTT. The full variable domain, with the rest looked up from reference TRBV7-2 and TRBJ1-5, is GAGVSQSPSNKVTEKGKDVELRCDPISGHTALYWYRQSLGQGLEFLIYFQGNSAPDKSGLPSDRFSAERTGGSVSTLTIQRTQQEDSAVYLCASSLSGGQPQHFGDGTRLSIL.

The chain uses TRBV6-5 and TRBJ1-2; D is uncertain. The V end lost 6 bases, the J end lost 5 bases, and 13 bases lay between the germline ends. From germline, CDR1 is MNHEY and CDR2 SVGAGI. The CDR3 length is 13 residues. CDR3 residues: CASRSTSRYGYTF. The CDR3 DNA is TGTGCCAGCAGGTCGACTTCGCGTTATGGCTACACCTTC.